This record concerns one T cell receptor beta chain sequence. The record originates from a study of cytomegalovirus exposure and HLA in healthy donors. With V trimmed by 4 bases and J by 5 bases, 11 bases remained unmatched. The CDR3 sequence is 15 residues long. Germline V lookup: CDR1 SGHRS, CDR2 YFSETQ. The PCR ran on 60 Vbeta and 13 Jbeta primers. TCRdb keeps only in-frame clones here, not all; method: immunoSEQ multiplex PCR. The sample shows about 120,000 clones, about 70% of them seen only once. This rearrangement joins TRBV5-1 to TRBJ1-2; TRBD1 aligns across 7 bases. The sample was PBMCs. The TCR sequence derives from a human donor in good health. DNA of the CDR3: TGCGCCAGCAGCAGGGACAGCTCGAGGATGTATGGCTACACCTTC. Translation: CASSRDSSRMYGYTF.